This entry lists 23 T cell receptor beta chains sequenced from one sample in a study of blood T cell repertoires in COVID-19. Using immunoSEQ multiplex PCR, the repertoire was profiled, and TCRdb retains in-frame clones only, with some absent. The repertoire holds around 70,000 clones, 75% to 85% seen once, with 15% to 20% in the top ten. Input material: peripheral blood. The receptors here all came from a man between 65 and 85 years old who had recovered from COVID-19.

The chain recombines TRBV7-2 with TRBJ2-5; possible D gene TRBD1, 6 bases. The germline V and J ends were trimmed by 3 bases and 3 bases, with 11 bases remaining between them. The CDR3 has 14 residues. Germline assignment: CDR1 SGHTA and CDR2 FQGNSA. In DNA, the CDR3 is TGTGCCAGCAGCTTTAGCTCAGGGGAAGAGACCCAGTACTTC. This encodes CASSFSSGEETQYF.

This sequence joins TRBV6-5 and TRBJ2-7, with TRBD1 matching 7 bases. The CDR3 consists of 15 residues. The junction had 10 bases not matched to a gene; V was cut back by 2 bases and J by 6 bases. Germline V gene lookup returns CDR1 MNHEY and CDR2 SVGAGI. The CDR3 DNA is TGTGCCAGCAGTTACATGGGGGACAGATCTGGCGAGCAGTACTTC. Protein product: CASSYMGDRSGEQYF.

The chain couples TRBV10-3 to TRBJ2-7; 8 nucleotides align to TRBD2. Losses at the gene ends were 11 bases for V and 5 bases for J; bases not matched to a gene: 17. The CDR3 length is 15 residues. From germline, CDR1 is ENHRY and CDR2 SYGVKD. The CDR3 sequence: CASAERLAGGDEQYF. DNA of the CDR3: TGTGCCTCGGCGGAGCGGCTAGCGGGTGGGGACGAGCAGTACTTC.

This clone was seen just once. This chain connects TRBV7-8 to TRBJ1-5; 9 bases are a match to TRBD1. Germline trimming cut 1 base from V and 1 base from J; bases unmatched to any gene: 5. This CDR3 has 17 residues. Germline V gives CDR1 SGHVS, CDR2 FQNEAQ. The CDR3 DNA sequence: TGTGCCAGCAGCTTAGGGACAGGGGCATGGAGCAATCAGCCCCAGCATTTT. As protein: CASSLGTGAWSNQPQHF.

V usage is TRBV19 and J usage is TRBJ1-2; D not certain. The CDR3 extends over 14 amino acids. Trimming pared 6 bases from V and 6 bases from J, leaving 17 bases between. Germline CDR1 is LNHDA and CDR2 is SQIVND (reference sequence). CDR3 region: CASSADSRQDGYTF. The DNA of the CDR3 is TGTGCCAGTAGCGCGGACTCCCGGCAGGATGGCTACACCTTC.

The rearrangement uses TRBV7-2 and TRBJ1-1; 8 bases are a match to TRBD1. Germline V gives CDR1 SGHTA, CDR2 FQGNSA. The CDR3 totals 16 residues. V shed 6 bases and J 5 bases; nucleotides not matched to a gene: 14. The CDR3 DNA reads TGTGCCAGCAGTTCAGGGGGCGGGGGTAAGGGGACTGAAGCTTTCTTT. Translation: CASSSGGGGKGTEAFF.

The chain recombines TRBV6-2 or TRBV6-3 with TRBJ2-2; 7 positions agree with TRBD2. There are 17 residues in the CDR3. Germline lookup yields CDR1 MNHEY and CDR2 SVGEGT. The V gene end was trimmed by 2 bases and the J gene end by 6 bases; junction bases not matched to a gene: 12. The CDR3 spells CASSYLPPGLTSGELFF. The CDR3 DNA is TGTGCCAGCAGTTACCTCCCTCCGGGACTAACGTCCGGGGAGCTGTTTTTT.

The V and J genes are TRBV14 and TRBJ1-6, with 10 nucleotides matching TRBD1. The V and J ends lost 5 bases and 5 bases, in that order; junction bases with no gene match: 6. The germline gives CDR1 SGHDN, CDR2 FVKESK. The CDR3 runs to 16 residues. As DNA, the CDR3 is TGTGCCAGCAGCTGGGGACAGGGGATGAATAATTCACCCCTCCACTTT. It is translated as CASSWGQGMNNSPLHF.

V is TRBV6-6 and J is TRBJ2-2; TRBD1 is a possible D gene (6 bases). The V gene's germline CDR1 is MNHNY and CDR2 SVGAGI (reference sequence). V lost 9 bases and J 2 bases, leaving 10 bases between the germline ends. CDR3 length equals 13 residues. This chain's CDR3 is CASQQGNTGELFF. In DNA, the CDR3 is TGTGCCAGTCAACAGGGAAACACCGGGGAGCTGTTTTTT.

DNA of the CDR3: TGTGCCAGCTCACGGGCCACTAGCGGGGCAGATACGCAGTATTTT. Translating it yields CASSRATSGADTQYF. This rearrangement joins TRBV18 to TRBJ2-3; 10 positions match TRBD2. In germline, CDR1 is KGHSH, CDR2 LQKENI. With 4 bases clipped from V and 4 bases from J, the junction kept 5 bases outside the gene matches. CDR3 length: 15 residues. The whole variable domain, remainder taken from reference TRBV18 and TRBJ2-3, is NAGVMQNPRHLVRRRGQEARLRCSPMKGHSHVYWYRQLPEEGLKFMVYLQKENIIDESGMPKERFSAEFPKEGPSILRIQQVVRGDSAAYFCASSRATSGADTQYFGPGTRLTVL.

The V and J genes are TRBV30 and TRBJ2-2, with no clear D. The CDR3 is 13 residues long. V lost 0 bases and J lost 2, with 4 bases in between. Per the germline V gene, CDR1 is GTSNPN and CDR2 is SVGIG (reference sequence). The CDR3 bases are TGTGCCTGGAGTGTACTTAACACCGGGGAGCTGTTTTTT. Translated: CAWSVLNTGELFF.

The rearrangement joins TRBV9 to TRBJ2-3, with 7 positions matching TRBD2. Losses at the gene ends were 3 bases for V and 9 bases for J; bases not matched to a gene: 10. The germline gives CDR1 SGDLS, CDR2 YYNGEE. The length of the CDR3 is 14 residues. The CDR3 loop reads CASSASQRELTQYF. DNA for the CDR3: TGTGCCAGCAGCGCCAGTCAGCGGGAACTAACGCAGTATTTT. Full variable domain (missing parts from reference TRBV9 and TRBJ2-3): DSGVTQTPKHLITATGQRVTLRCSPRSGDLSVYWYQQSLDQGLQFLIQYYNGEERAKGNILERFSAQQFPDLHSELNLSSLELGDSALYFCASSASQRELTQYFGPGTRLTVL.

The chain recombines TRBV19 with TRBJ2-5; 10 bases fit TRBD2. This CDR3 spans 14 amino acids. Germline V gene data show CDR1 as LNHDA and CDR2 as SQIVND (reference sequence). The junction had 7 bases not matched to a gene; V was cut back by 5 bases and J by 7 bases. The CDR3 DNA follows: TGTGCCAGTAGTTTGACTAGCGGGTCGGGGACCCAGTACTTC. Translating it yields CASSLTSGSGTQYF.

V usage is TRBV5-1 and J usage is TRBJ1-4; weak D call: TRBD1 (5 bases). The germline V gene has CDR1 SGHRS and CDR2 YFSETQ. There are 15 residues in the CDR3. Trimming took off 4 bases at V and 8 bases at J, with 18 bases between the two ends. CDR3 bases: TGCGCCAGCAGCCAGGCAGGGAGGGTTAGGGAAAAACTGTTTTTT. It translates to CASSQAGRVREKLFF. The full variable domain, rest sourced from reference TRBV5-1 and TRBJ1-4, is KAGVTQTPRYLIKTRGQQVTLSCSPISGHRSVSWYQQTPGQGLQFLFEYFSETQRNKGNFPGRFSGRQFSNSRSEMNVSTLELGDSALYLCASSQAGRVREKLFFGSGTQLSVL.

The chain combines TRBV6-1 with TRBJ1-3, with D unresolved. There are 14 residues in the CDR3. V was shortened by 2 bases and J by 5 bases, with 10 bases between the two germline ends. CDR1 and CDR2 from the germline V gene are MNHNS and SASEGT. The CDR3 here is CASSEWEPRNTIYF. In nucleotides, the CDR3 is TGTGCCAGCAGTGAATGGGAGCCGAGAAACACCATATATTTT.

The chain carries TRBV28 and TRBJ1-4; the D is unclear. Germline V lookup: CDR1 MDHEN, CDR2 SYDVKM. V lost 3 bases and J 1 base, leaving 9 bases between the germline ends. The CDR3 runs to 15 residues. The CDR3 sequence is CASSFLAGTNEKLFF. In DNA, the CDR3 is TGTGCCAGCAGTTTTCTAGCTGGAACTAATGAAAAACTGTTTTTT.

J is TRBJ2-1 and V is TRBV4-1; 12 positions agree with TRBD2. The V gene's germline CDR1 is MGHRA and CDR2 YSYEKL. Trimming took 0 bases from V and 4 from J; bases not matched to a gene: 7. The CDR3 totals 18 residues. CDR3 in amino acids: CASSQEPTSGSGYNEQFF. The CDR3 region has the DNA TGCGCCAGCAGCCAAGAACCGACTAGCGGGAGTGGTTACAATGAGCAGTTCTTC.

The chain joins TRBV27 to TRBJ2-7; 11 positions match TRBD2. Germline CDR1 reads MNHEY; CDR2 reads SMNVEV (reference sequence). This CDR3 is built from 15 residues. The junction had 4 bases not matched to a gene; V was cut back by 4 bases and J by 2 bases. The CDR3 nucleotides read TGTGCCAGCAGTTCCGGGACTAGCGGAGCCTACGAGCAGTACTTC. This gives the protein CASSSGTSGAYEQYF.

In DNA, the CDR3 is TGCGCCAGCAGCCAAGTTGGGGGGAATAATTCACCCCTCCACTTT. Its protein product is CASSQVGGNNSPLHF. The chain joins TRBV4-3 to TRBJ1-6; D possibly corresponds to TRBD1 (5 bases). Trimming left V 1 base short and J 5 bases short, with 9 bases between. Germline V lookup: CDR1 LGHNA, CDR2 YSLEER. The CDR3 is 15 amino acids.

The rearrangement links TRBV30 to TRBJ1-5; D perhaps matches TRBD1 (5 bases). This CDR3 is built from 13 residues. In germline, CDR1 is GTSNPN, CDR2 SVGIG (reference sequence). V lost 3 bases and J lost 5, with 11 bases in between. The DNA for the CDR3 is TGTGCCTGGAGCGATGGGGCGGATCAGCCCCAGCATTTT. As protein: CAWSDGADQPQHF.

This clone has a single count. The CDR3 here is CASSLVGREGEAFF. The CDR3 DNA is TGTGCCAGCAGCTTAGTCGGCAGGGAGGGTGAAGCTTTCTTT. V is TRBV7-3 and J is TRBJ1-1; D is possibly TRBD1 (5 bases). In germline, CDR1 is SGHTA, CDR2 FQGTGA. The CDR3 consists of 14 residues. Trimming took 2 bases from V and 7 from J, leaving 14 bases between them. Supplemented by reference TRBV7-3 and TRBJ1-1, the full variable domain reads GAGVSQTPSNKVTEKGKYVELRCDPISGHTALYWYRQSLGQGPEFLIYFQGTGAADDSGLPNDRFFAVRPEGSVSTLKIQRTERGDSAVYLCASSLVGREGEAFFGQGTRLTVV.

V and J are TRBV18 and TRBJ2-7; TRBD2 agrees at 9 bases. The CDR3 is made up of 15 amino acids. Germline V gene lookup returns CDR1 KGHSH and CDR2 LQKENI. Germline trimming cut 2 bases from V and 5 bases from J; bases unmatched to any gene: 7. This CDR3 is CASSPVSAGGNEQYF. The DNA of the CDR3 is TGTGCCAGCTCACCAGTCTCGGCGGGAGGGAACGAGCAGTACTTC.

J is TRBJ2-2 and V is TRBV10-3; the D gene is possibly TRBD1 (6 bases). This CDR3 has 16 amino acids. Germline V gene lookup returns CDR1 ENHRY and CDR2 SYGVKD. Trimming cost V 7 bases and J 0 bases, with 15 bases left between them. The CDR3 protein is CAITGSRDTNTGELFF. As DNA, the CDR3 is TGTGCCATCACGGGAAGCCGGGACACGAACACCGGGGAGCTGTTTTTT.